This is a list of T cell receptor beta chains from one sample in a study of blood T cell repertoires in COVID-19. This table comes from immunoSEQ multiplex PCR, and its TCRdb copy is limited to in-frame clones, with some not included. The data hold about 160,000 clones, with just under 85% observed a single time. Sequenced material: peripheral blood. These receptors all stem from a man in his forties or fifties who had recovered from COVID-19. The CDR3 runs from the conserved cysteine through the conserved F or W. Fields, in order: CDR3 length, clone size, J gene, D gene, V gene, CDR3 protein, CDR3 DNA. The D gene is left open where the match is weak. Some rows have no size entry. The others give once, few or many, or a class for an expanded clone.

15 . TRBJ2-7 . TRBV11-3 CASSLLTGWSYEQYF TGTGCCAGCAGCTTACTGACTGGTTGGTCCTACGAGCAGTACTTC
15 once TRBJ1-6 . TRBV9 CASSVSGGTNSPLHF TGTGCCAGCAGCGTATCCGGTGGGACAAATTCACCCCTCCACTTT
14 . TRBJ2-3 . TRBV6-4 CASSDRDNTDTQYF TGTGCCAGCAGTGACCGGGACAACACAGATACGCAGTATTTT
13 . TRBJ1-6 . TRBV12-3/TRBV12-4 CASSFLDSSPLHF TGTGCCAGCAGTTTCTTGGACAGTTCACCCCTCCACTTT
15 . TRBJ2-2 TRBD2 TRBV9 CASSVSGRAVGELFF TGTGCCAGCAGCGTTAGCGGGAGGGCGGTCGGGGAGCTGTTTTTT
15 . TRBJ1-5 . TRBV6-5 CASSPRAVSNQPQHF TGTGCCAGCAGTCCGAGGGCAGTAAGCAATCAGCCCCAGCATTTT
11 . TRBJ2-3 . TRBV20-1 CSANYGDTQYF TGCAGTGCTAATTACGGAGATACGCAGTATTTT
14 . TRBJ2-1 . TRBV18 CASSPQRVRNEQFF TGTGCCAGCTCACCACAGAGGGTCCGCAATGAGCAGTTCTTC
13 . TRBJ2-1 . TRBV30 CAWSVSNYNEQFF TGTGCCTGGAGTGTATCCAATTACAATGAGCAGTTCTTC
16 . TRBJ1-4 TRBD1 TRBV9 CASSLSTGAGHEKLFF TGTGCCAGCAGCCTTTCGACAGGGGCTGGGCATGAAAAACTGTTTTTT
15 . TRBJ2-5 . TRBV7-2 CASSPIRDIQETQYF TGTGCCAGCAGCCCGATCCGGGACATCCAAGAGACCCAGTACTTC
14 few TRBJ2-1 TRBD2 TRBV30 CAWRAGVGSEEQFF TGTGCCTGGAGAGCGGGAGTAGGGTCGGAGGAGCAGTTCTTC
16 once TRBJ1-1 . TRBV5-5 CASSLSLAEYNTEAFF TGTGCCAGCAGCTTGAGTTTGGCTGAATACAACACTGAAGCTTTCTTT
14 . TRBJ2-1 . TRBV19 CASSIVSPGNEQFF TGTGCCAGTAGTATAGTCTCTCCGGGCAATGAGCAGTTCTTC
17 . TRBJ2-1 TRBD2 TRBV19 CASSTRIAGPFYNEQFF TGTGCCAGTAGTACGAGAATAGCGGGACCCTTCTACAATGAGCAGTTCTTC
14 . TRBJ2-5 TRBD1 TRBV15 CATLDRGHQETQYF TGTGCCACCCTGGACAGGGGTCACCAAGAGACCCAGTACTTC
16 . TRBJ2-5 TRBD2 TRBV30 CAWSVGTSGGQETQYF TGTGCCTGGAGTGTCGGGACTAGCGGGGGCCAAGAGACCCAGTACTTC
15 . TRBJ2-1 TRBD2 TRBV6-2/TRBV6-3 CASSSPGREREPKFF TGTGCCAGCAGTTCGCCGGGGAGGGAACGGGAACCCAAGTTCTTC
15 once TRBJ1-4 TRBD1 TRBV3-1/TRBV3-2 CASSQAGGGNEKLFF TGTGCCAGCAGCCAAGCAGGGGGCGGTAATGAAAAACTGTTTTTT
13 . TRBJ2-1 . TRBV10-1 CASRAASHNEQFF TGCGCCAGCAGGGCTGCTTCCCACAATGAGCAGTTCTTC